This T cell receptor (beta chain) was captured by sequencing in a study of blood T cell repertoires in COVID-19. Overall study: Acute-phase and convalescent COVID-19 samples originated in the United States, Italy and Spain. Nucleic acid was either cDNA or gDNA, and it came from T cells, B-cell-depleted T cells, or PBMCs.

Authors' processing steps: Counts of nucleated cells, estimated from reference gene primer amplification, were obtained. The repertoire was sequenced with immunoSEQ multiplex PCR; TCRdb's copy has only in-frame clones and lacks some. The V and J calls and the clone size are those of that table, but D and trimming were determined from the DNA. The sample consists of some 230,000 clones, 70% to 90% of them appearing once. V was clipped by 2 bases and J by 6 bases, with 14 bases between them. The CDR3 runs 15 residues. Per the germline V gene, CDR1 is MNHEY and CDR2 is SVGAGI. The chain links TRBV6-5 to TRBJ2-1; a weak D match, TRBD2 (6 bases). Material: peripheral blood. The receptor comes from a man between 45 and 60 years old who had recovered from COVID-19. The chain's CDR3 is CASSYQGTPVNEQFF. In nucleotides, the CDR3 is TGTGCCAGCAGTTACCAAGGGACTCCGGTCAATGAGCAGTTCTTC.